This T cell receptor beta chain was retrieved from a study of blood T cells in healthy people across ages. General study findings and limits: When one million T cells were used, diversity estimates were thought to be underestimates.

In the case of this clonotype: Its specificity is not known.

Alongside a J-beta primer mix, a sample-barcoded 5' primer served in a second PCR lasting about 7 to 11 cycles. TCRdb itself ran the 5' RACE reads through MiXCR, one entry per CDR3 protein. The top ten hold approximately 15% of the sample, which has hundreds of thousands of distinct CDR3 sequences, less than 40% seen once. Deletions cut 2 bases from V and 3 bases from J, with 14 bases between. The CDR3 is made up of 15 amino acids. Germline V gene sequence: CDR1 MNHNY, CDR2 SVGAGI (reference sequence). A minimum of 5 micrograms of total RNA was extracted per sample. This chain connects TRBV6-6 to TRBJ2-7; a possible D gene is TRBD1 (6 bases). Sequencing was performed on blood. This receptor was identified in a woman of 80 years or more in good health. The CDR3 coding sequence is TGTGCCAGCAGTTACACGCAGGGGTCGGTCTACGAGCAGTACTTC. Translated: CASSYTQGSVYEQYF.